This T cell receptor (beta chain) was recovered during a study of T-cell reconstitution after alpha-beta-depleted transplantation in children. Preparation of the TCRbeta library was carried out with unique molecular identifiers. TCRdb recomputed calls from the PCR reads with MiXCR, one row per CDR3 protein. Of a few hundred thousand distinct CDR3 sequences listed, under 15% are singletons. This TCR came from a human donor who donated a stem cell graft to a child with combined immunodeficiency. The starting material was PBMCs from the stem cell graft donor, obtained from the stem cell graft.

The CDR3 nucleotides read TGCGCCAGCAGCCCCGGACAGGGTCTCGGGGAGCTGTTTTTT. Amino acid sequence: CASSPGQGLGELFF. The chain recombines TRBV5-1 with TRBJ2-2, with 8 bases aligning to TRBD1. Losses at the gene ends were 4 bases for V and 7 bases for J; bases not matched to a gene: 6. Per germline, CDR1 SGHRS and CDR2 YFSETQ. The CDR3 consists of 14 residues.